One and the same sample provided the 11 T cell receptor beta chains below, sequenced in a study of T cell repertoires in cytomegalovirus infection (dated by TCRdb to 2018 to 2020). The intended sense of this specimen's treatment or condition label: in vitro stimulation with specific CMV peptide epitopes to enrich CMV-specific T cells. These receptors are not linked to any known antigen. Sequenced using an Illumina HiSeq 1500. TCRdb ran its own pipeline on the public reads, namely fastp trimming at Q25 and MiXCR clone calling, and kept in-frame beta chains. All rows with the same CDR3 protein become a single entry with the most common DNA and genes. Within this sample are hundreds of thousands of distinct CDR3 sequences, with approximately 46% of them counted one time only. The ten top clones hold about 39% of the sample. The sample here was cultured PBMCs, taken from culture after CMV antigen stimulation. The receptors shown here come from a human donor in good health (CMV status not recorded). Some clones in this sample may be carry-over from other donors' samples.

The CDR3, as DNA: TGCAGTGGACTAGCGAGGAACACCGGGGAGCTGTTTTTT. It translates to CSGLARNTGELFF. The rearrangement links TRBV29-1 to TRBJ2-2; 9 nucleotides agree with TRBD2. The CDR3 contains 13 residues. The germline gives CDR1 SQVTM, CDR2 ANQGSEA.

This chain uses TRBV6-1 with TRBJ1-1; no clear D. This CDR3 comprises 12 residues. The ends were cut back, 10 bases at V and 8 bases at J, with 17 bases in the middle. In germline, CDR1 is MNHNS, CDR2 SASEGT. The CDR3 DNA reads as TGTGCCACCGCCTCGGGGATGGCCGAAGCTTTCTTT. The encoded protein is CATASGMAEAFF.

The rearrangement joins TRBV6-1 to TRBJ2-3; 7 positions agree with TRBD2. Germline CDR1 reads MNHNS; CDR2 reads SASEGT. The CDR3 sequence is 14 residues long. The trim removed 0 bases at V and 8 bases at J, leaving 5 bases unmatched. CDR3 DNA sequence: TGTGCCAGCAGTGAAGCGGGAGGGCCCGTTACGCAGTATTTT. Encoded protein: CASSEAGGPVTQYF.

The sample holds a few counts of this clonotype. The chain is built from TRBV6-1 and TRBJ2-3, with 7 bases identical to TRBD2. J gave up 2 bases and V 7 bases, and 6 bases lay outside the gene matches. The CDR3 runs to 14 residues. Germline lookup yields CDR1 MNHNS and CDR2 SASEGT. The CDR3 region has the DNA TGTGCCAGCATCCTAGCGGCCCACACAGATACGCAGTATTTT. Translating it yields CASILAAHTDTQYF.

The chain carries TRBV6-8 and TRBJ2-2, with unresolved D. V lost 0 bases and J 7 bases, leaving 6 bases between the germline ends. The CDR3 length is 13 residues. Germline values: CDR1 MNHGY, CDR2 SAAAGT. CDR3 DNA sequence: TGTGCCAGCAGTTACTCGATTAGCGGGGAGCTGTTTTTT. It translates to CASSYSISGELFF.

This sequence joins TRBV5-4 and TRBJ2-5, with 12 bases identical to TRBD2. The CDR3 is 17 amino acids. Germline CDR1 reads SGHNT; CDR2 reads YYREEE (reference sequence). The V segment lost 5 bases and the J segment 5 bases; nucleotides outside the gene matches: 13. The chain's CDR3 is CASRPGLAGAGGETQYF. In DNA, the CDR3 is TGTGCCAGCAGACCGGGACTAGCGGGCGCCGGTGGCGAGACCCAGTACTTC.

This rearrangement joins TRBV11-2 to TRBJ2-2; D gene unclear. This CDR3 has 15 residues. V was trimmed by 6 bases and J by 2 bases, leaving 13 bases between them. Germline CDR1 and CDR2: SGHAT and FQNNGV. DNA of the CDR3: TGTGCCAGCAGAAAAAACGCGGTTAACACCGGGGAGCTGTTTTTT. Its protein product is CASRKNAVNTGELFF.

The chain recombines TRBV5-4 with TRBJ2-7; D unresolved. The V end lost 3 bases, the J end lost 1 base, and 8 bases lay between the germline ends. The germline V gene has CDR1 SGHNT and CDR2 YYREEE (reference sequence). The CDR3 has 13 amino acids. The chain's CDR3 is CASSSQRSYEQYF. The CDR3 nucleotides are TGTGCCAGCAGCTCCCAGAGGTCCTACGAGCAGTACTTC.

V is TRBV20-1 and J is TRBJ2-3, with 12 bases fitting TRBD2. Trimming at V came to 8 bases and at J to 3 bases, leaving 6 bases not matched to a gene. Germline V gives CDR1 DFQATT, CDR2 SNEGSKA (reference sequence). CDR3 length: 14 amino acids. DNA of the CDR3: TGCAGTTCGACTAGCGGGAGTAGGACAGATACGCAGTATTTT. Amino acid sequence: CSSTSGSRTDTQYF.

This clonotype was seen more than once but under ten times. The chain is built from TRBV7-9 and TRBJ1-1, with a possible D match to TRBD1 (5 bases). V was pared by 9 bases and J by 4 bases, with 9 bases between. The CDR3 covers 11 residues. Per the germline V gene, CDR1 is SEHNR and CDR2 is FQNEAQ (reference sequence). CDR3 loop: CASTGLTEAFF. Here the CDR3 DNA reads TGTGCCAGTACAGGCCTCACTGAAGCTTTCTTT.

The chain couples TRBV18 to TRBJ1-2; D is unresolved. Germline CDR1 reads KGHSH; CDR2 reads LQKENI. This CDR3 has 16 residues. V lost 2 bases and J lost 4, with 17 bases in between. The DNA of the CDR3 is TGTGCCAGCTCACCATCGGTGCGTCTGGGCGGCTATGGCTACACCTTC. Encoded protein: CASSPSVRLGGYGYTF.